This T cell receptor (beta chain) was obtained from a study of T-cell reconstitution after alpha-beta-depleted transplantation in children. Study results and limitations: Certain patients had high TCRbeta diversity at day 60, and it came from recipient T cells and thymic progenitors that survived. Several hundred expanded graft clones reportedly supplied alpha-beta T cells about two months after transplant. A year post-transplant, T-cell counts and diversity derived mostly from newly produced T cells.

This clonotype was seen more than once but under ten times. The antigen is unknown. The TCRbeta library incorporated unique molecular identifiers. TCRdb re-called the PCR reads with MiXCR, one entry per CDR3 protein. Among 450,000 to 550,000 distinct CDR3 sequences listed, about an eighth were seen once. The CDR3 runs 15 residues. V was cut by 2 bases and J by 4 bases, with 13 bases left in between. This receptor was obtained from a female patient aged 2-10 years who had a stem cell transplant for aplastic anemia, so the T cells may come from the graft donor. The genes are TRBV12-3 or TRBV12-4 and TRBJ2-3; D perhaps matches TRBD2 (6 bases). The sequencing used PBMCs, mostly from graft donor cells, collected 180 days after TCRalphabeta/CD19-depleted stem cell transplant. The CDR3 loop reads CASSLSGRESDTQYF. The CDR3 DNA is TGTGCCAGCAGTTTATCCGGGAGAGAGTCAGATACGCAGTATTTT.